One and the same sample provided the 16 T cell receptor beta chains below, sequenced in a study of T cell responses to AZD1222 COVID-19 vaccine. Measured with immunoSEQ multiplex PCR; TCRdb has only the in-frame clones, and not every one. The table records some 130,000 clones, 92% of them present only once. Source: peripheral blood, taken 28 days after the second AZD1222 dose. Receptor source: an adult who received the AZD1222 COVID-19 vaccine.

The rearrangement joins TRBV7-8 to TRBJ2-6, with a possible D match to TRBD1 (6 bases). Trimming took 0 bases from V and 0 from J, leaving 15 bases between them. The CDR3 loop spans 19 amino acids. From germline, CDR1 is SGHVS and CDR2 FQNEAQ. The CDR3 loop reads CASSLADRMTRSGANVLTF. The CDR3 DNA is TGTGCCAGCAGCTTAGCAGACAGGATGACCCGCTCTGGGGCCAACGTCCTGACTTTC.

The chain employs TRBV28 and TRBJ2-3; D remains unclear. The CDR3 covers 16 residues. Germline CDR1 and CDR2: MDHEN and SYDVKM. V was cut by 3 bases and J by 0 bases, with 13 bases left in between. In DNA, the CDR3 is TGTGCCAGCAGTTTTGGTGCGTTTACTAGCACAGATACGCAGTATTTT. This gives the protein CASSFGAFTSTDTQYF.

This rearrangement joins TRBV11-3 to TRBJ2-4; TRBD2 aligns across 7 bases. J lost 2 bases, V lost 3 bases, and 1 base had no gene match. Germline CDR1 is SGHNT and CDR2 is YENEEA. There are 14 residues in the CDR3. The CDR3 DNA is TGTGCCAGCAGCTTGGGGGGGACCAAAAACATTCAGTACTTC. It yields the protein CASSLGGTKNIQYF.

The V call is TRBV9, the J call TRBJ1-3; no reliable D call. The CDR3 loop spans 16 amino acids. CDR1 SGDLS and CDR2 YYNGEE come from the germline V gene. V was shortened by 3 bases and J by 0 bases, with 13 bases between the two germline ends. The DNA of the CDR3 is TGTGCCAGCAGCGCCTCCACGAACCCCTCTGGAAACACCATATATTTT. Translation gives CASSASTNPSGNTIYF.

The genes are TRBV6-2 or TRBV6-3 and TRBJ2-3; D perhaps matches TRBD2 (6 bases). The CDR3 sequence is 15 residues long. Trimming removed 6 bases from V and 6 bases from J, with 19 bases in between. Germline CDR1 and CDR2: MNHEY and SVGEGT. Here the CDR3 DNA reads TGTGCCAGCAGCGCCGGACGCCTCGGAGGGGATACGCAGTATTTT. Translating gives CASSAGRLGGDTQYF.

This chain joins TRBV5-5 and TRBJ1-2; 9 positions agree with TRBD1. This CDR3 spans 14 amino acids. In germline, CDR1 is SGHKS, CDR2 YYEKEE (reference sequence). J gave up 8 bases and V 4 bases, and 9 bases lay outside the gene matches. In nucleotides, the CDR3 is TGTGCCAGCAGCCCGGACAGGGGAACAGGCGGCTACACCTTC. It yields the protein CASSPDRGTGGYTF.

The chain is built from TRBV5-5 and TRBJ1-5; D not certain. This CDR3 is built from 15 residues. V was cut by 0 bases and J by 4 bases, with 11 bases left in between. Germline lookup yields CDR1 SGHKS and CDR2 YYEKEE (reference sequence). CDR3 region: CASSLEYGWNQPQHF. As DNA, the CDR3 is TGTGCCAGCAGCTTGGAGTACGGATGGAATCAGCCCCAGCATTTT.

The rearrangement uses TRBV28 and TRBJ1-2, with 10 bases that match TRBD1. In germline, CDR1 is MDHEN, CDR2 SYDVKM. With 6 bases clipped from V and 6 bases from J, the junction kept 4 bases outside the gene matches. The CDR3 is made up of 13 amino acids. The CDR3 protein is CASRRDRGNGYTF. DNA for the CDR3: TGTGCCAGCAGAAGGGACAGGGGAAATGGCTACACCTTC.

This chain uses TRBV2 with TRBJ2-1; TRBD2 aligns across 9 bases. The J segment lost 7 bases and the V segment lost 8 bases, leaving 6 bases of the junction unmatched. Germline values: CDR1 SNHLY, CDR2 FYNNEI. This CDR3 has 13 amino acids. The CDR3 region is CASRASGMNEQFF. The CDR3 DNA follows: TGTGCCAGCCGGGCTAGCGGGATGAATGAGCAGTTCTTC.

This rearrangement joins TRBV28 to TRBJ1-3; D gene unclear. CDR3 length: 12 amino acids. Trimming took off 8 bases at V and 2 bases at J, with 7 bases between the two ends. Germline-derived CDR1 and CDR2 are MDHEN and SYDVKM. This CDR3 is CASGRAGNTIYF. Written as DNA, the CDR3 is TGTGCCAGCGGTCGGGCTGGAAACACCATATATTTT.

The chain is built from TRBV11-2 and TRBJ1-2; D is possibly TRBD1 (5 bases). The germline V and J ends were trimmed by 4 bases and 8 bases, with 14 bases remaining between them. Germline values: CDR1 SGHAT, CDR2 FQNNGV. CDR3 size: 13 residues. The CDR3 protein is CASSSQQGYGYTF. CDR3 nucleotides: TGTGCCAGCAGCTCCCAGCAGGGCTACGGCTACACCTTC.

This chain connects TRBV18 to TRBJ1-2; D possibly corresponds to TRBD1 (5 bases). The CDR3 extends over 13 amino acids. V gave up 5 bases and J gave up 0 bases, with 7 bases separating them. Germline V gene lookup returns CDR1 KGHSH and CDR2 LQKENI. The chain's CDR3 is CASSTTANYGYTF. The CDR3 DNA reads as TGTGCCAGCTCAACGACAGCTAACTATGGCTACACCTTC.

This clone has a single count. The chain uses TRBV6-5 and TRBJ2-2; either TRBD1 or TRBD2 may fit D (6 bases each). The CDR3 loop spans 15 amino acids. Trimming cost V 2 bases and J 6 bases, with 13 bases left between them. The germline CDR1 and CDR2 sequences are MNHEY and SVGAGI. The CDR3 loop reads CASSYVGGGAGELFF. Here the CDR3 DNA reads TGTGCCAGCAGTTACGTGGGGGGCGGCGCCGGGGAGCTGTTTTTT.

The CDR3 reads CASSPDRGRQPQHF. The CDR3 nucleotides read TGTGCCAGCAGCCCAGACAGGGGGAGACAGCCCCAGCATTTT. The V gene is TRBV6-5, the J gene TRBJ1-5; 9 nucleotides align to TRBD1. The CDR3 covers 14 residues. J lost 7 bases, V lost 6 bases, and 7 bases had no gene match. Germline V CDR1 and CDR2: MNHEY, SVGAGI.

This chain links TRBV2 with TRBJ1-5, with 7 bases matching TRBD1. This CDR3 spans 14 amino acids. Germline assignment: CDR1 SNHLY and CDR2 FYNNEI. Trimming at V came to 6 bases and at J to 2 bases, leaving 4 bases not matched to a gene. CDR3 in DNA: TGTGCCAGCAGGGGGACAGAAGGCAATCAGCCCCAGCATTTT. Protein: CASRGTEGNQPQHF.

This chain connects TRBV28 to TRBJ2-3; D unclear. The CDR3 is 14 amino acids. Per germline, CDR1 MDHEN and CDR2 SYDVKM. The ends were cut back, 4 bases at V and 0 bases at J, with 8 bases in the middle. CDR3 in amino acids: CASSSDGSTDTQYF. The CDR3 DNA is TGTGCCAGCAGTTCGGACGGCAGCACAGATACGCAGTATTTT.